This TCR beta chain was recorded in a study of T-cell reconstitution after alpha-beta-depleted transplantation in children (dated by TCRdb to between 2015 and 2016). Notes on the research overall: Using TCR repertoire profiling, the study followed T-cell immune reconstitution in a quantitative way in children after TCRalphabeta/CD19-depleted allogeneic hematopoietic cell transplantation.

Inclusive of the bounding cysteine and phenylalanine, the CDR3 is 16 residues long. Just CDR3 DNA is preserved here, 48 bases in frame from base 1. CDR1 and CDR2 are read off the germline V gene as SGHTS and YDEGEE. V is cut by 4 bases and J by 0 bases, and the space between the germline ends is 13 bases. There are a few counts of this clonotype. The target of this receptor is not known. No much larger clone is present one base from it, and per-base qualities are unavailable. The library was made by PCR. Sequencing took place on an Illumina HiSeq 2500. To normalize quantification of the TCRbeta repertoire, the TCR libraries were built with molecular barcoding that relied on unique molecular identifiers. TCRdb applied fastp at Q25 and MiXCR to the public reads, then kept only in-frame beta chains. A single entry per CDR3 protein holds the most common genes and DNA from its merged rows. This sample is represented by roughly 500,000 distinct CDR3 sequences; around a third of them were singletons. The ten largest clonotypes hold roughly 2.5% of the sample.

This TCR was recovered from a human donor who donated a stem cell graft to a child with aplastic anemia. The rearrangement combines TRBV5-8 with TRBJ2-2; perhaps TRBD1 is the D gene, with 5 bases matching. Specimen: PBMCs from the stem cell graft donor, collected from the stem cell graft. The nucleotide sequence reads TGTGCCAGCAGCGTACCAAGGGGTCCGAACACCGGGGAGCTGTTTTTT. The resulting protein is CASSVPRGPNTGELFF.